The clone carrying this T cell receptor (beta chain) was seen many times. Investigators prepared the TCR beta libraries by applying iRepertoire HTBI primers and Arm-PCR of CDR3 regions. Using its own MiXCR run on the multiplex PCR reads, TCRdb lists one record per CDR3 protein. The data hold more than 300,000 distinct CDR3 sequences, with about 19% observed a single time. The time point denotes: persistent/refractory GD, antithyroid drugs over 5 years with positive TRAb. PBMCs were the source of the RNA used for TCR sequencing. This sample was included in a study of regulatory T cells in long-lasting Graves disease. With 6 bases clipped from V and 3 bases from J, the junction kept 11 bases outside the gene matches. The V gene's germline CDR1 is SNHLY and CDR2 FYNNEI. The CDR3 runs to 17 residues.

The sequencing used peripheral blood mononuclear cells (PBMCs), collected when the disease was refractory, from a patient treated with antithyroid drugs. The sequence came from a female donor with Graves disease. The chain joins TRBV2 to TRBJ1-5; 10 bases fit TRBD1. The CDR3 loop reads CASRATGQGEYNQPQHF. Here the CDR3 DNA reads TGTGCCAGCAGAGCTACTGGACAGGGGGAGTACAATCAGCCCCAGCATTTT.